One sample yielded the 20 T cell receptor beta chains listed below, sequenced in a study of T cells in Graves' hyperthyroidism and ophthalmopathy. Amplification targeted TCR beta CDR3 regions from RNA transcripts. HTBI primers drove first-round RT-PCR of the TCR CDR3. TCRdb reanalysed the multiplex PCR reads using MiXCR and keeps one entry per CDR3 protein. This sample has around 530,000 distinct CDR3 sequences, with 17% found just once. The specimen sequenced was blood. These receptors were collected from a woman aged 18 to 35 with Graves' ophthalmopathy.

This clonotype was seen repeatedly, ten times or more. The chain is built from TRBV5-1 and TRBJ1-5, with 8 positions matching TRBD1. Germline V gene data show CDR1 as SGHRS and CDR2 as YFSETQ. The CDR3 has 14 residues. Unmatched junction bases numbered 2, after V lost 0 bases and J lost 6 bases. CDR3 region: CASSLEQGGQPQHF. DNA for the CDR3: TGCGCCAGCAGCTTGGAACAGGGGGGTCAGCCCCAGCATTTT.

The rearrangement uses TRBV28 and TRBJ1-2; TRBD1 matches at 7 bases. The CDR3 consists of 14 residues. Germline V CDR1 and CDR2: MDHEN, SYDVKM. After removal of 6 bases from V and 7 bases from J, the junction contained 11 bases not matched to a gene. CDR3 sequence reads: CASRYDRVYPGYTF. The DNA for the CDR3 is TGTGCCAGCAGGTACGACAGGGTATACCCTGGCTACACCTTC.

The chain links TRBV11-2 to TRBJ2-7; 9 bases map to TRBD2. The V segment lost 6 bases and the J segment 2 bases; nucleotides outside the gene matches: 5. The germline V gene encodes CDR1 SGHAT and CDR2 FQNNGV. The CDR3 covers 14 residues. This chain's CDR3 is CASRMGGGAYEQYF. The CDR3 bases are TGTGCCAGCAGGATGGGCGGGGGGGCCTACGAGCAGTACTTC.

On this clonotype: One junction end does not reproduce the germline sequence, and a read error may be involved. The DNA for the CDR3 is TGTGCCAGCAGCGGGACGGCGGGGTTT. This translates into CASSGTAGF. J is TRBJ1-1 and V is TRBV28; D perhaps matches TRBD1 (5 bases). The germline V gene has CDR1 MDHEN and CDR2 SYDVKM. The CDR3 is made up of 9 amino acids.

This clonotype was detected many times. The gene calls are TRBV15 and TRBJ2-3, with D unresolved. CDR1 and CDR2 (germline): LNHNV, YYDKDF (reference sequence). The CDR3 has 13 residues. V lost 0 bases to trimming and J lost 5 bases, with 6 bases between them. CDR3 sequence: CATSREMEDTQYF. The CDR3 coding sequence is TGTGCCACCAGCAGAGAAATGGAAGATACGCAGTATTTT.

The CDR3, as DNA: TGTGCCAGCAGCATAAACGACAGGGCTCTAGCCAAAAACATTCAGTACTTC. Protein sequence: CASSINDRALAKNIQYF. The chain carries TRBV5-5 and TRBJ2-4, with TRBD1 identical over 7 bases. V was clipped by 4 bases and J by 0 bases; unmatched bases: 10. CDR1 and CDR2 from the germline V gene are SGHKS and YYEKEE (reference sequence). This CDR3 region has 17 residues. Full variable domain (outside the CDR3, taken from reference TRBV5-5 and TRBJ2-4): DAGVTQSPTHLIKTRGQQVTLRCSPISGHKSVSWYQQVLGQGPQFIFQYYEKEERGRGNFPDRFSARQFPNYSSELNVNALLLGDSALYLCASSINDRALAKNIQYFGAGTRLSVL.

CDR3 in amino acids: CASSESQYEQYF. The CDR3 bases are TGTGCCAGCAGTGAAAGCCAGTACGAGCAGTACTTC. The chain employs TRBV2 and TRBJ2-7; D is unresolved. This CDR3 region has 12 residues. Germline V gene lookup returns CDR1 SNHLY and CDR2 FYNNEI. Trimming shortened V by 2 bases and J by 4 bases, and 6 bases separated the two germline ends.

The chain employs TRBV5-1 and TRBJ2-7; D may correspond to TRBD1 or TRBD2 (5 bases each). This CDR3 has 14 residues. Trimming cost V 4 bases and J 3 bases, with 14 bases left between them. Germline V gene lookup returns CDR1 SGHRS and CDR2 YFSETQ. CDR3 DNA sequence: TGCGCCAGCAGCATGGGGGAGACTGGCTACGAGCAGTACTTC. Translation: CASSMGETGYEQYF.

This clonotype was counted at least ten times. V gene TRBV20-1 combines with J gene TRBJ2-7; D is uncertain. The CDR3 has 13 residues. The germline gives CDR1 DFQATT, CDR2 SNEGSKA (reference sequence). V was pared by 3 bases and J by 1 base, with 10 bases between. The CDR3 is CSASKAVSYEQYF. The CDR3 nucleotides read TGCAGTGCTAGCAAGGCGGTGTCCTACGAGCAGTACTTC.

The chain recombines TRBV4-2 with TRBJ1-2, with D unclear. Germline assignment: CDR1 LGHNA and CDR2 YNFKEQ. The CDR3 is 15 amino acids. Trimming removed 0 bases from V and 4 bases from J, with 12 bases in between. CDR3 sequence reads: CASSQEPRQTYGYTF. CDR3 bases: TGTGCCAGCAGCCAAGAACCGCGGCAGACCTATGGCTACACCTTC.

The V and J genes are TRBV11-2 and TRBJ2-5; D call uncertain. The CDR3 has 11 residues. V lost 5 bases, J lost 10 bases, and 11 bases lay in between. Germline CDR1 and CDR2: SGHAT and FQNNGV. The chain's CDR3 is CASSPGPIQYF. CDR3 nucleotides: TGTGCCAGCAGCCCCGGCCCCATCCAGTACTTC.

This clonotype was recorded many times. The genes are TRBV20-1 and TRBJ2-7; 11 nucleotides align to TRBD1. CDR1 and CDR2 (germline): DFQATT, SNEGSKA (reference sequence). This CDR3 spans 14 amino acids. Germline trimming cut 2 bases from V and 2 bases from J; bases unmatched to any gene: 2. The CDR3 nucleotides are TGCAGTGCTAGACCGGGACAGGGGGCCTACGAGCAGTACTTC. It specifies CSARPGQGAYEQYF.

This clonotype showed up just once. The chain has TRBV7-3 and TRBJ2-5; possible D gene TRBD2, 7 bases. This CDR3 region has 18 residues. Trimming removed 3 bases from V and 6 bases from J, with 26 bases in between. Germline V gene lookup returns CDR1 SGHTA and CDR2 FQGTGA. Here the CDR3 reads CASSLGPIGRGPGKTQYF. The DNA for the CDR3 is TGTGCCAGCAGCTTGGGGCCTATTGGGCGGGGGCCGGGGAAGACCCAGTACTTC.

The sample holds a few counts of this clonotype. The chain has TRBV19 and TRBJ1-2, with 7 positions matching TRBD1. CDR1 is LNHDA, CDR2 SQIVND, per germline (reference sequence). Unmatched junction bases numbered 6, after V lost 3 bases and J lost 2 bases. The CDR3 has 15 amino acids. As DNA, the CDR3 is TGTGCCAGTAGTATGGCAGGGGGTGGAAACTATGGCTACACCTTC. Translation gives CASSMAGGGNYGYTF.

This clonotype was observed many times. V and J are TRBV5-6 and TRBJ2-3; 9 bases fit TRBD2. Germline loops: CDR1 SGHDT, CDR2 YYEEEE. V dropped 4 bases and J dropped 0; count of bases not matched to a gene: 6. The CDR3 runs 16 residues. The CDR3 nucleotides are TGTGCCAGCAGCCTAAATAGCGGGAGCAGCACAGATACGCAGTATTTT. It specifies CASSLNSGSSTDTQYF.

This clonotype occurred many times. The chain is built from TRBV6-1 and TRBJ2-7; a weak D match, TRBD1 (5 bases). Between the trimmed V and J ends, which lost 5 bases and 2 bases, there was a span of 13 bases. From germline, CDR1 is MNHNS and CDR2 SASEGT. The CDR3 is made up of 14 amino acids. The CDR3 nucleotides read TGTGCCAGCAGTAGACAGAGGTTCCCCTACGAGCAGTACTTC. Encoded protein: CASSRQRFPYEQYF.

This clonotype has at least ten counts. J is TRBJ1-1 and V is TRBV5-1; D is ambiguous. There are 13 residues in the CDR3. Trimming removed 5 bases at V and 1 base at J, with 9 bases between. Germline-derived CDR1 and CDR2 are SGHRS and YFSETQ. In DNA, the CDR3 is TGCGCCAGCAGAGCAGGATCGAACACTGAAGCTTTCTTT. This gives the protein CASRAGSNTEAFF.

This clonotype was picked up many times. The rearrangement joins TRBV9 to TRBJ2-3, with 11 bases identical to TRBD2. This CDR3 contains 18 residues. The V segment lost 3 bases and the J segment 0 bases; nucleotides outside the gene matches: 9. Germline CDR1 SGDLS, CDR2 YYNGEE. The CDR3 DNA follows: TGTGCCAGCAGCGCCGGGACTAGCGGTCTGGAAAGCACAGATACGCAGTATTTT. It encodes CASSAGTSGLESTDTQYF.

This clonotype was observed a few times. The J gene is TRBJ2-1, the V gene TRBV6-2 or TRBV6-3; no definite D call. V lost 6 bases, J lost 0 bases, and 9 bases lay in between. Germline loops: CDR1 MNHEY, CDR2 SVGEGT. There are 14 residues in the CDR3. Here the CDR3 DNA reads TGTGCCAGCAGGGACCCCCGCTCCTACAATGAGCAGTTCTTC. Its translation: CASRDPRSYNEQFF.

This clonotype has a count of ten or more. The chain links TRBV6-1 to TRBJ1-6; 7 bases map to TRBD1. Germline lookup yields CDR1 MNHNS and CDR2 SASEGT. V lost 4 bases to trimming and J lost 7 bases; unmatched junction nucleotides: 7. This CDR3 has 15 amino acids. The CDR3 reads CASSVTGTVNSPLHF. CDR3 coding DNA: TGTGCCAGCAGTGTCACCGGGACAGTAAATTCACCCCTCCACTTT.